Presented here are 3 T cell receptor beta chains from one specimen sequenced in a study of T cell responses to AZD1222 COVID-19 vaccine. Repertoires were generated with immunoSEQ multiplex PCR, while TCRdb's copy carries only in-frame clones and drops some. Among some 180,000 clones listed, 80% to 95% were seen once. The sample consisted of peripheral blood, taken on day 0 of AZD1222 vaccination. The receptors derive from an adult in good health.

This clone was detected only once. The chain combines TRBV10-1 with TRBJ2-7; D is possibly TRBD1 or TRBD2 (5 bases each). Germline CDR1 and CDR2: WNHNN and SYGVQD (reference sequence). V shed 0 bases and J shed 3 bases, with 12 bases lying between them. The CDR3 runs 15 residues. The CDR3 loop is CASSESSGRDYEQYF. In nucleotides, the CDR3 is TGCGCCAGCAGTGAGTCGTCGGGACGGGACTACGAGCAGTACTTC.

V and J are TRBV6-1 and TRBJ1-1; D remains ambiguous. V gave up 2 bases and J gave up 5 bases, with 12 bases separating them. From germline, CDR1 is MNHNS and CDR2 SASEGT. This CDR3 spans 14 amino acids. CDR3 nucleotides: TGTGCCAGCAGTGAATTGGCAGTCACGACTGAAGCTTTCTTT. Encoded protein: CASSELAVTTEAFF.

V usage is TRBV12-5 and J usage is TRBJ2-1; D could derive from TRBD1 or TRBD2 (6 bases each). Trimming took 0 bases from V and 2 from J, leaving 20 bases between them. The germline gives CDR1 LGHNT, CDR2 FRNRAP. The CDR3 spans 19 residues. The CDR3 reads CASGLVRGLLMGPYNEQFF. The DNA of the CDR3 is TGTGCTAGTGGTTTGGTACGGGGGCTCCTGATGGGCCCCTACAATGAGCAGTTCTTC.